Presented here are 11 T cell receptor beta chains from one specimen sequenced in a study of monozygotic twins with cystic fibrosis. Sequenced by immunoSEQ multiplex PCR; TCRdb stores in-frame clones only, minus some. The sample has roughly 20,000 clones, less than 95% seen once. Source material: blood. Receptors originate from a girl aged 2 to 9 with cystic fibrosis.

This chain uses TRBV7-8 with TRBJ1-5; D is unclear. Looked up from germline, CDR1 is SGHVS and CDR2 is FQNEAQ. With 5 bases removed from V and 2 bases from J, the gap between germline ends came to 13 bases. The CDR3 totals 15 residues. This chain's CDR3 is CASSEGRPGNQPQHF. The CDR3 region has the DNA TGTGCCAGCAGCGAAGGACGGCCTGGCAATCAGCCCCAGCATTTT.

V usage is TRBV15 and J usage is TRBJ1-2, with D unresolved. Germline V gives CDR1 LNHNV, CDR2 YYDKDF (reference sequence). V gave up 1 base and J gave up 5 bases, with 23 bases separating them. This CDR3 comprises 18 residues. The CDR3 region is CATSRANGAQSLGYGYTF. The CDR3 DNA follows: TGTGCCACCAGCAGAGCCAACGGAGCCCAGAGCCTTGGGTATGGCTACACCTTC.

DNA for the CDR3: TGTGCCAGCACCCGTAGTAGGTCGAACACCGGGGAGCTGTTTTTT. Its protein is CASTRSRSNTGELFF. The V call is TRBV2, the J call TRBJ2-2; D gene ambiguous. Germline CDR1 is SNHLY and CDR2 is FYNNEI. The length of the CDR3 is 15 residues. V dropped 7 bases and J dropped 0 bases, with 12 bases sitting between them.

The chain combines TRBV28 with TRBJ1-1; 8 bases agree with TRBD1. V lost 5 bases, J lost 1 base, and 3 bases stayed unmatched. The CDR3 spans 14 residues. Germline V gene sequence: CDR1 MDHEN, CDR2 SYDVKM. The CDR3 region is CASSPGTGNTEAFF. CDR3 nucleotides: TGTGCCAGCAGTCCGGGGACAGGGAACACTGAAGCTTTCTTT.

Here the CDR3 reads CASSLARSNEKLFF. The CDR3 coding sequence is TGTGCCAGCAGCTTAGCGCGATCTAATGAAAAACTGTTTTTT. The chain employs TRBV7-9 and TRBJ1-4; D is unresolved. In germline, CDR1 is SEHNR, CDR2 FQNEAQ (reference sequence). Trimming removed 0 bases from V and 3 bases from J, with 5 bases in between. This CDR3 has 14 amino acids. Supplemented by reference TRBV7-9 and TRBJ1-4, the full variable domain reads DTGVSQNPRHKITKRGQNVTFRCDPISEHNRLYWYRQTLGQGPEFLTYFQNEAQLEKSRLLSDRFSAERPKGSFSTLEIQRTEQGDSAMYLCASSLARSNEKLFFGSGTQLSVL.

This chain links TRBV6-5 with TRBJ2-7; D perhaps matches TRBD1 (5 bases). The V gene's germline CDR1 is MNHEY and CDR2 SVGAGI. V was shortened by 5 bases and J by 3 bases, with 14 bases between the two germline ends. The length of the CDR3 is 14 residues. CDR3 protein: CASSLTGPLYEQYF. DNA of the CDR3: TGTGCCAGCAGTCTCACAGGACCTCTCTACGAGCAGTACTTC.

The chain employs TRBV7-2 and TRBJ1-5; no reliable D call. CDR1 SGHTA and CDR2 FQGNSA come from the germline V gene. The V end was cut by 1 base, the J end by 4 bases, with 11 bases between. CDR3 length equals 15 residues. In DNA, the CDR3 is TGTGCCAGCAGCTTAGGGCGTCCCTATAATCAGCCCCAGCATTTT. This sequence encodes CASSLGRPYNQPQHF.

This chain's CDR3 is CASSEVGANEKLFF. The CDR3 nucleotides read TGTGCCAGCAGTGAAGTCGGGGCTAATGAAAAACTGTTTTTT. The rearrangement links TRBV6-1 to TRBJ1-4; D is undetermined. V was shortened by 1 base and J by 3 bases, with 6 bases between the two germline ends. The CDR3 contains 14 residues. Germline-derived CDR1 and CDR2 are MNHNS and SASEGT.

DNA of the CDR3: TGTGCCAGCAGTGAAGGACGGCGCTATGGCTACACCTTC. It yields the protein CASSEGRRYGYTF. The rearrangement uses TRBV6-1 and TRBJ1-2; D gene ambiguous. The CDR3 covers 13 residues. Germline V lookup: CDR1 MNHNS, CDR2 SASEGT. V lost 1 base and J lost 4, with 7 bases in between.

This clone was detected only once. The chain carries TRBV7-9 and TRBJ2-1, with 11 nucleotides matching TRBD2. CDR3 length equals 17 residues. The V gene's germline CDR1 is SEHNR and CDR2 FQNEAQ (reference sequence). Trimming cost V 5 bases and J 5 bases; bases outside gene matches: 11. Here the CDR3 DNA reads TGTGCCAGCAGCGGGACTAGCGGATGGGTGGGGGACAATGAGCAGTTCTTC. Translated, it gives CASSGTSGWVGDNEQFF.

The CDR3 loop is CASSSRQGLGDGYTF. CDR3 DNA sequence: TGTGCCAGCAGCTCTCGACAGGGGCTCGGTGATGGCTACACCTTC. The V and J genes are TRBV7-9 and TRBJ1-2, with TRBD1 identical over 8 bases. This CDR3 has 15 residues. The V and J ends lost 4 bases and 6 bases, in that order; junction bases with no gene match: 10. Germline V CDR1 and CDR2: SEHNR, FQNEAQ (reference sequence).